These T cell receptor beta chains were read from a single sample in a study of blood T cell repertoires in COVID-19. The table came from immunoSEQ multiplex PCR; TCRdb's copy has only in-frame clones and leaves some out. In the table there are about 67,000 clones, over 80% of which are singletons. Sequences were obtained from peripheral blood. Receptors were obtained from a man aged 45-65 years with active COVID-19. The CDR3 runs from the conserved cysteine through the conserved F or W. A D gene is named only where the DNA matches it firmly. For some rows the clone size is stated as once, few or many, or as a class when expanded; others skip it.

-	-	TRBV19	TRBJ1-5	CASSISDTGNQPQHF	TGTGCCAGTAGTATCTCGGACACGGGCAATCAGCCCCAGCATTTT
-	-	TRBV7-3	TRBJ1-2	CASSPDKNYGYTF	TGTGCCAGCAGCCCTGACAAAAACTATGGCTACACCTTC
-	once	TRBV9	TRBJ1-3	CASSLGGFSGNTIYF	TGTGCCAGCAGCCTCGGGGGGTTCTCTGGAAACACCATATATTTT
TRBD2	-	TRBV5-5	TRBJ2-1	CASAPPGLATYNEQFF	TGTGCCAGCGCCCCCCCGGGACTAGCCACCTACAATGAGCAGTTCTTC
-	-	TRBV28	TRBJ2-1	CASSLGSSYNEQFF	TGTGCCAGCAGTTTAGGTAGCTCCTACAATGAGCAGTTCTTC
-	-	TRBV10-3	TRBJ1-1	CAIRRARDTEAFF	TGTGCCATCAGGAGGGCTAGGGACACTGAAGCTTTCTTT
-	once	TRBV5-6	TRBJ2-1	CASSLALASGQFF	TGTGCCAGCAGCTTGGCCCTAGCGTCCGGGCAGTTCTTC
TRBD1	-	TRBV28	TRBJ1-1	CASREVSDRANTEAFF	TGTGCCAGCAGGGAAGTCTCAGACAGGGCGAACACTGAAGCTTTCTTT
-	-	TRBV10-1	TRBJ1-5	CASRGGARNNQPQHF	TGCGCCAGCAGGGGGGGGGCGCGGAACAATCAGCCCCAGCATTTT
-	-	TRBV6-6	TRBJ2-2	CASSYLDGELFF	TGTGCCAGCAGTTACTTAGATGGGGAGCTGTTTTTT
-	-	TRBV4-3	TRBJ2-1	CASSQDGTPRNEQFF	TGCGCCAGCAGCCAGGACGGGACTCCTAGGAATGAGCAGTTCTTC
TRBD2	-	TRBV2	TRBJ2-2	CASSQASGRAGELFF	TGTGCCAGCAGTCAGGCTAGCGGGAGGGCCGGGGAGCTGTTTTTT
TRBD1	-	TRBV28	TRBJ1-2	CASRGDRGDGYTF	TGTGCCAGCAGGGGGGACAGGGGTGATGGCTACACCTTC
TRBD1	-	TRBV6-5	TRBJ2-5	CASSYSTGGAVTQYF	TGTGCCAGCAGTTACTCGACAGGGGGAGCAGTGACCCAGTACTTC
TRBD2	-	TRBV5-4	TRBJ2-1	CASSLVGGRSVYEQFF	TGTGCCAGCAGCTTGGTAGGCGGGAGGAGCGTATATGAGCAGTTCTTC
TRBD2	-	TRBV7-2	TRBJ2-5	CASSLQAGRTETQYF	TGTGCCAGCAGCCTCCAAGCGGGGAGGACGGAGACCCAGTACTTC
-	-	TRBV19	TRBJ1-1	CASSTLAVTEAFF	TGTGCCAGTAGTACACTAGCAGTCACTGAAGCTTTCTTT
-	-	TRBV5-1	TRBJ2-5	CASSFGGSGGETQYF	TGCGCCAGCAGCTTTGGAGGGTCAGGAGGGGAGACCCAGTACTTC
-	-	TRBV11-2	TRBJ2-1	CASSLGQNNEQFF	TGTGCCAGCAGCTTAGGGCAGAACAATGAGCAGTTCTTC
-	-	TRBV24-1	TRBJ2-7	CATSDPDLAYEQYF	TGTGCCACCAGTGACCCTGACTTGGCCTACGAGCAGTACTTC
TRBD1	-	TRBV19	TRBJ1-5	CASSTTGQSNQPQHF	TGTGCCAGTAGCACAACGGGACAGAGCAATCAGCCCCAGCATTTT
TRBD2	-	TRBV27	TRBJ2-3	CASRAGTSGTLRDTQYF	TGTGCCAGCAGGGCTGGGACTAGCGGGACCCTCAGGGATACGCAGTATTTT
-	-	TRBV27	TRBJ1-1	CASGSDMNTEAFF	TGTGCCAGCGGTTCAGACATGAACACTGAAGCTTTCTTT
TRBD1	-	TRBV30	TRBJ1-1	CAWSVRQGNTEAFF	TGTGCCTGGAGTGTCAGACAGGGAAACACTGAAGCTTTCTTT
TRBD1	-	TRBV5-1	TRBJ2-5	CASSSLNEDRGQETQYF	TGCGCCAGCAGCTCTCTAAATGAGGACAGGGGTCAAGAGACCCAGTACTTC